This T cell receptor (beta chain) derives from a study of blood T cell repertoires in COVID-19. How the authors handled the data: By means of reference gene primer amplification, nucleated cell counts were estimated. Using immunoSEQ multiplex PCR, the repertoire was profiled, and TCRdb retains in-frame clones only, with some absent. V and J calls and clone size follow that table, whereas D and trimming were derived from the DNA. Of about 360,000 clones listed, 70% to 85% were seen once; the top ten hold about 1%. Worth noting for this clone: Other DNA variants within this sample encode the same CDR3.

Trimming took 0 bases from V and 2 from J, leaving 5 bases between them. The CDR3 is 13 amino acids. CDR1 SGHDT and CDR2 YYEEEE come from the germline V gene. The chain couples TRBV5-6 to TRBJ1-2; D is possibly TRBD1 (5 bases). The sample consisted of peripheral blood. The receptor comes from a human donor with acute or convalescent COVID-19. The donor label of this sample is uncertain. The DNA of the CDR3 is TGTGCCAGCAGCTTGGGACAGAACTATGGCTACACCTTC. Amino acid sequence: CASSLGQNYGYTF.